This TCR beta chain is drawn from a study of identical twins. MiXCR, run by TCRdb on the 5' RACE reads, gives a single entry per CDR3 protein. The sample includes approximately 700,000 distinct CDR3 sequences, over 5% of them seen just once. Germline V gene sequence: CDR1 MGHRA, CDR2 YSYEKL. This CDR3 spans 14 amino acids. The V gene lost 3 bases and the J gene lost 2 bases, with 7 bases spanning the gap. This clonotype showed up many times. This TCR was recovered from a man in his late teens or twenties in good health. This sequence joins TRBV4-1 and TRBJ2-2; no clear D. Input material: naive T cells sorted from blood. CDR3 DNA sequence: TGCGCCAGCAGCCATTCGGGTAACACCGGGGAGCTGTTTTTT. This encodes CASSHSGNTGELFF.